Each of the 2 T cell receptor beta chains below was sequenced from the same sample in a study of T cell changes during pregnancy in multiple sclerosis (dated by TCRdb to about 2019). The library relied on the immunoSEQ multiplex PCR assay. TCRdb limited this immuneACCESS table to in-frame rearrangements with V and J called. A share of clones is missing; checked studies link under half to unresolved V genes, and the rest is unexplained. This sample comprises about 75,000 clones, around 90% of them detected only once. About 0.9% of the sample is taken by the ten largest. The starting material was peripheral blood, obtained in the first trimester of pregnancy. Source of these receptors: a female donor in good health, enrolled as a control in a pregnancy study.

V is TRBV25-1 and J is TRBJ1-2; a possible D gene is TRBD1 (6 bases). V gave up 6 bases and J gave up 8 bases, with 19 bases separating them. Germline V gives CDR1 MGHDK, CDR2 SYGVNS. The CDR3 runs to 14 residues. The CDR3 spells CASRERTVTEGYTF. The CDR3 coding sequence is TGTGCCAGCAGAGAACGGACAGTAACGGAAGGCTACACCTTC.

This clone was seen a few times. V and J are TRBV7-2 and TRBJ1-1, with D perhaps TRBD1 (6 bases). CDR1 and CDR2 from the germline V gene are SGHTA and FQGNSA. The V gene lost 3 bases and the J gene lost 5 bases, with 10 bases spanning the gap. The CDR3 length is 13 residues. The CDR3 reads CASSFGGRTEAFF. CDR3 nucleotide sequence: TGTGCCAGCAGCTTCGGGGGGCGGACTGAAGCTTTCTTT.